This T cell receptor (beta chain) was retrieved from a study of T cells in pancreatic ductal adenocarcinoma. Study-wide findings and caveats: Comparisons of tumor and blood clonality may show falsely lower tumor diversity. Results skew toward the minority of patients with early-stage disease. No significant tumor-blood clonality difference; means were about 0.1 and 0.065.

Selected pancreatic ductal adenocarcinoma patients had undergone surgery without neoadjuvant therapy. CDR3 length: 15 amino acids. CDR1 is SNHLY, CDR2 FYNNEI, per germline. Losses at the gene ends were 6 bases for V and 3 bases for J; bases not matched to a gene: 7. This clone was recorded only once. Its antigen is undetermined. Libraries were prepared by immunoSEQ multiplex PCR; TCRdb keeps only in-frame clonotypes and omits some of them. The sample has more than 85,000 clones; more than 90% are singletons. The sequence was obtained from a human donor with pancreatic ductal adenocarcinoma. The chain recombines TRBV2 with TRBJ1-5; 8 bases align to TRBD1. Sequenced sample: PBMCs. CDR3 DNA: TGTGCCAGCAGGGAAACAGGGGGAAACAATCAGCCCCAGCATTTT. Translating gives CASRETGGNNQPQHF.